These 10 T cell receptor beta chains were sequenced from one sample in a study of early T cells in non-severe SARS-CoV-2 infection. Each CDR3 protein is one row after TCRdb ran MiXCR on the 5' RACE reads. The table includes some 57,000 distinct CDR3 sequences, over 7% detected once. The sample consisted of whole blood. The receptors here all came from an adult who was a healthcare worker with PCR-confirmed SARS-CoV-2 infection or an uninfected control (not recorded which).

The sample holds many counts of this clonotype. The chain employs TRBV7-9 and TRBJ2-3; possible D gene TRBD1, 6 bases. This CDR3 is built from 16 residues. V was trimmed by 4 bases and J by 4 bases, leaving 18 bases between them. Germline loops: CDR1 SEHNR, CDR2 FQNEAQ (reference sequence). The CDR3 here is CASSSWTVPSADTQYF. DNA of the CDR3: TGTGCCAGCAGCTCCTGGACAGTCCCCTCCGCAGATACGCAGTATTTT.

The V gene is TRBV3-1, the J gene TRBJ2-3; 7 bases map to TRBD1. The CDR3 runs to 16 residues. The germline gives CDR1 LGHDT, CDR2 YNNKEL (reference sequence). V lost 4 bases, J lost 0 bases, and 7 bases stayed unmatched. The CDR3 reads CASSPGQLASTDTQYF. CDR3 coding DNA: TGTGCCAGCAGCCCGGGACAGTTGGCTAGCACAGATACGCAGTATTTT.

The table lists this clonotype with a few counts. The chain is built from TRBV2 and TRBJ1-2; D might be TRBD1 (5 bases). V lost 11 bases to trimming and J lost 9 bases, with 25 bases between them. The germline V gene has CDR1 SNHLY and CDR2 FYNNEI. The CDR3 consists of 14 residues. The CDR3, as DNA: TGTGCCGGCCTCACCGGGACTCCTCGCGAGAGCTACACCTTC. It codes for CAGLTGTPRESYTF.

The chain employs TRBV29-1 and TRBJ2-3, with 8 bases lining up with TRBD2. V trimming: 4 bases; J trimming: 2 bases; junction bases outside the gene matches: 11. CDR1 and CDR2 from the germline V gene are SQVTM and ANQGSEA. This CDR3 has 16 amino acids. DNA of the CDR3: TGCAGCGTTGGGCCCCAGATAGCGGGGCTCACAGATACGCAGTATTTT. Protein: CSVGPQIAGLTDTQYF.

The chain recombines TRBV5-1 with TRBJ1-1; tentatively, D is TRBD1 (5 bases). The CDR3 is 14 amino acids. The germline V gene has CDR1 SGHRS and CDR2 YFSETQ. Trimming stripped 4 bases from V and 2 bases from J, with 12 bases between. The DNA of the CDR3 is TGCGCCAGCAGCCTGGACGGGACCAACACTGAAGCTTTCTTT. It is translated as CASSLDGTNTEAFF.

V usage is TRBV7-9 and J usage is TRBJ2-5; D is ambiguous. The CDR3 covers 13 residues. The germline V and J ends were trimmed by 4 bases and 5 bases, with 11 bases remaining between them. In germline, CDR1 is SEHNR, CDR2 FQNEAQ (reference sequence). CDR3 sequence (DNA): TGTGCCAGCAGCTCACACGGTGGGGAGACCCAGTACTTC. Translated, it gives CASSSHGGETQYF.

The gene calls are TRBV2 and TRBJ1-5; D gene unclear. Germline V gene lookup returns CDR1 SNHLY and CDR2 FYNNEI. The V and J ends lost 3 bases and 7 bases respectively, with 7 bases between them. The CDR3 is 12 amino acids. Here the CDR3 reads CASSEEGQPQHF. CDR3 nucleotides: TGTGCCAGCAGTGAGGAGGGACAGCCCCAGCATTTT. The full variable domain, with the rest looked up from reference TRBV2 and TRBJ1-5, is EPEVTQTPSHQVTQMGQEVILRCVPISNHLYFYWYRQILGQKVEFLVSFYNNEISEKSEIFDDQFSVERPDGSNFTLKIRSTKLEDSAMYFCASSEEGQPQHFGDGTRLSIL.

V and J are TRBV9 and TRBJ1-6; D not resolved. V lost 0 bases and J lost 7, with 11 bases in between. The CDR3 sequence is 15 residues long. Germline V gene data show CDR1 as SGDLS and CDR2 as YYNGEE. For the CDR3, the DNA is TGTGCCAGCAGCGTAGGAGACACGGCCAATTCACCCCTCCACTTT. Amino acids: CASSVGDTANSPLHF. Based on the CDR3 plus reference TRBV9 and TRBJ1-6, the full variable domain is DSGVTQTPKHLITATGQRVTLRCSPRSGDLSVYWYQQSLDQGLQFLIQYYNGEERAKGNILERFSAQQFPDLHSELNLSSLELGDSALYFCASSVGDTANSPLHFGNGTRLTVT.

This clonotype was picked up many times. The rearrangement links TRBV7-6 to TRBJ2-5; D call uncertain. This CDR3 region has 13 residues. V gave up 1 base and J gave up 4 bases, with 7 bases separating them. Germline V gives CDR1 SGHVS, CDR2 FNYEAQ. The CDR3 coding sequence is TGTGCCAGCAGCTTAGGTTTCGGAGAGACCCAGTACTTC. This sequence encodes CASSLGFGETQYF.

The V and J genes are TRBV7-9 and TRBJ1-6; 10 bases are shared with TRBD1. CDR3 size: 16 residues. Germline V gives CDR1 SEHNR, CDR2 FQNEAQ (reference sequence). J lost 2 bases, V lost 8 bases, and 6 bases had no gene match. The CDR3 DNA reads TGTGCCAGCTCTGGACAGGGGGGAACCTATAATTCACCCCTCCACTTT. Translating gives CASSGQGGTYNSPLHF.